This T cell receptor beta chain was recovered during a study of blood T cell repertoires in COVID-19. Trimming at V came to 2 bases and at J to 7 bases, leaving 4 bases not matched to a gene. The CDR3 runs to 13 residues. Germline values: CDR1 MNHNY, CDR2 SVGAGI (reference sequence). TCRdb keeps only in-frame clones here, not all; method: immunoSEQ multiplex PCR. The top ten hold around 6.3% of the sample, which has about 380,000 clones, roughly 90% seen once. The rearrangement links TRBV6-6 to TRBJ1-2, with 7 bases matching TRBD1. Sequencing input: peripheral blood. The clonotype originates from a man between 18 and 29 years old with active or convalescent COVID-19. CDR3 DNA: TGTGCCAGCAGTTACACAGGGGAAAGTGGCTACACCTTC. It translates to CASSYTGESGYTF.